The table lists the clone carrying this T cell receptor (beta chain) with a few counts. Preparing the TCRbeta library involved the use of unique molecular identifiers. TCRdb re-derived calls from the PCR reads in MiXCR, one entry per CDR3 protein. Among 500,000 to 600,000 distinct CDR3 sequences listed, approximately 32% were seen once. The sample belongs to a study of T-cell reconstitution after alpha-beta-depleted transplantation in children. CDR3 length: 15 amino acids. Germline CDR1 reads MNHEY; CDR2 reads SMNVEV (reference sequence). V was clipped by 6 bases and J by 2 bases, with 14 bases between them.

The receptor comes from a human donor who donated a stem cell graft to a child with aplastic anemia. Sequenced material: PBMCs from the stem cell graft donor, taken from the stem cell graft. This rearrangement joins TRBV27 to TRBJ2-1, with TRBD2 as a possible D gene (7 bases). The CDR3 here is CASSRGGEPYNEQFF. The CDR3 coding sequence is TGTGCCAGCAGCAGGGGAGGGGAACCCTACAATGAGCAGTTCTTC.